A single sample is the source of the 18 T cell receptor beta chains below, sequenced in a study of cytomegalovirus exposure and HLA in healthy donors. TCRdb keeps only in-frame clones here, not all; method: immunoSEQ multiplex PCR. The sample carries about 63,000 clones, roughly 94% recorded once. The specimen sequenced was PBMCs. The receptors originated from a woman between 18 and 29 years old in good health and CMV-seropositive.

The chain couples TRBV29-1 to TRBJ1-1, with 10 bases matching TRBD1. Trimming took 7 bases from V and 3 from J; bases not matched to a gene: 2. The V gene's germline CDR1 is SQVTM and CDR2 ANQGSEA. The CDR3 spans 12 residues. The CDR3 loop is CSGQGAHTEAFF. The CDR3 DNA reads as TGCAGCGGACAGGGGGCACACACTGAAGCTTTCTTT.

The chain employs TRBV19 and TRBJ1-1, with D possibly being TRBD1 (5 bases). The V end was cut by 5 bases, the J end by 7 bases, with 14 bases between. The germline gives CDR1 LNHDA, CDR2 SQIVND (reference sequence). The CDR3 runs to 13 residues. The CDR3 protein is CASSAPGGIEAFF. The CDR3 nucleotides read TGTGCCAGTAGTGCTCCTGGGGGGATTGAAGCTTTCTTT.

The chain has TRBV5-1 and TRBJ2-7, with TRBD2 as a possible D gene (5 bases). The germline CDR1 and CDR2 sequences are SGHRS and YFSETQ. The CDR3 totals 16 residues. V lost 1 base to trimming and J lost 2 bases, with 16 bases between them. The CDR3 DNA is TGCGCCAGCAGCTTGTATGAGGGAATACCAACCTACGAGCAGTACTTC. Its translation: CASSLYEGIPTYEQYF.

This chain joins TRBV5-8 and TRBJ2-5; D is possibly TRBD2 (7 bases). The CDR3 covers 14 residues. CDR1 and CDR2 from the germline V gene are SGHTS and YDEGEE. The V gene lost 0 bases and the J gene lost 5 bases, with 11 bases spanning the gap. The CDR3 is CASSLAGGQETQYF. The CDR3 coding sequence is TGTGCCAGCAGCTTGGCGGGGGGCCAGGAGACCCAGTACTTC.

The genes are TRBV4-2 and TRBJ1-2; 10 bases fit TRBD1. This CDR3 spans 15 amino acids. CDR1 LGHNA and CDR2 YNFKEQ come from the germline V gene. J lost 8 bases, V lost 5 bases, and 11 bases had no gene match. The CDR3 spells CASSSPTGGKEGYTF. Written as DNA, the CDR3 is TGTGCCAGCAGCTCACCGACAGGGGGCAAGGAGGGCTACACCTTC.

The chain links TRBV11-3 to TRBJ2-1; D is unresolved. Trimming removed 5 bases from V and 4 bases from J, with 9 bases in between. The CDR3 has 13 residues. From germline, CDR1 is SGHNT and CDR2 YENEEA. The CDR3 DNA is TGTGCCAGCAGCACAAACCGATACAATGAGCAGTTCTTC. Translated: CASSTNRYNEQFF.

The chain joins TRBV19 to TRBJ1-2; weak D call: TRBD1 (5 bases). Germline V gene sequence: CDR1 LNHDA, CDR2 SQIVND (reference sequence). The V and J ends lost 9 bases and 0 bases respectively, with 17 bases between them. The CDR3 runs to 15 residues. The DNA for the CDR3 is TGTGCCAGCAGGGCCGTAGGCGCGGCTAACTATGGCTACACCTTC. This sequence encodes CASRAVGAANYGYTF.

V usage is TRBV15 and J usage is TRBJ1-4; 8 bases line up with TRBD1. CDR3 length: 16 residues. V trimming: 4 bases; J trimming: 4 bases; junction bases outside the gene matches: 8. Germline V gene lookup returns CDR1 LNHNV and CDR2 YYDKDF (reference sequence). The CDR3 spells CATSKEPGQVNEKLFF. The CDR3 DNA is TGTGCCACCAGCAAGGAGCCGGGACAGGTTAATGAAAAACTGTTTTTT.

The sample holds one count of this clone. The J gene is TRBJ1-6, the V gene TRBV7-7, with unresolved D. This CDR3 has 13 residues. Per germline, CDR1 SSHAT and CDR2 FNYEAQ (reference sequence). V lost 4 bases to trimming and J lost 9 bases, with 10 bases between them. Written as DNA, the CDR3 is TGTGCCAGCAGCTCCGGGGTCGGTTCACCCCTCCACTTT. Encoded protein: CASSSGVGSPLHF.

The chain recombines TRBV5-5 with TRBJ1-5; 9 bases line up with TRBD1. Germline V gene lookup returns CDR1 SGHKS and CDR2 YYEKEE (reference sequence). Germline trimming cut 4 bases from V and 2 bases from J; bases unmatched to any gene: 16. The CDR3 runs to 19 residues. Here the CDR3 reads CASSNRPGQGNARNQPQHF. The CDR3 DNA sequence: TGTGCCAGCAGCAACCGCCCGGGACAGGGAAATGCTCGCAATCAGCCCCAGCATTTT.

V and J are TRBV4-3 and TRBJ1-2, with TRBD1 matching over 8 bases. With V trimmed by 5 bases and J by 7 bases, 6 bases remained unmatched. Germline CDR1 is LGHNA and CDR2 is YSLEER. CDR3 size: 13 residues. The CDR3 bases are TGCGCCAGCAGCGCGCAGGGGGCGGGTGGCTACACCTTC. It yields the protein CASSAQGAGGYTF.

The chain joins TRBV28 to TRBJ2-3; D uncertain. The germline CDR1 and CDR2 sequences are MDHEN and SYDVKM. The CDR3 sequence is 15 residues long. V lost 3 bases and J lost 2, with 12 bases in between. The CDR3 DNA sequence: TGTGCCAGCAGTTTTGGTACAGCCTTCACAGATACGCAGTATTTT. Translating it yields CASSFGTAFTDTQYF.

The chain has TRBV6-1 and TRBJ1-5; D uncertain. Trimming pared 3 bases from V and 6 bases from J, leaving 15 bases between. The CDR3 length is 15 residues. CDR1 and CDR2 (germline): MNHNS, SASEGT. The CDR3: CASSDGQSPGQPQHF. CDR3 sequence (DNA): TGTGCCAGCAGTGATGGTCAGTCTCCGGGTCAGCCCCAGCATTTT.

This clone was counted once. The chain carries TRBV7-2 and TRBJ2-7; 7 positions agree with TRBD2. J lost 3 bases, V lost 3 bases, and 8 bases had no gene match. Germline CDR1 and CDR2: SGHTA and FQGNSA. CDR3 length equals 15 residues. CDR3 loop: CASSLPRAGDYEQYF. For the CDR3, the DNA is TGTGCCAGCAGCTTGCCCCGCGCGGGAGACTACGAGCAGTACTTC.

As DNA, the CDR3 is TGTGCCAGCAGCTTAGGATGGAGGGGTACTAATGAAAAACTGTTTTTT. Its protein is CASSLGWRGTNEKLFF. V and J are TRBV13 and TRBJ1-4; the D gene is possibly TRBD1 (5 bases). The CDR3 consists of 16 residues. Germline V CDR1 and CDR2: PRHDT, FYEKMQ (reference sequence). With 0 bases removed from V and 2 bases from J, the gap between germline ends came to 10 bases. The full variable domain, with the rest looked up from reference TRBV13 and TRBJ1-4, is AAGVIQSPRHLIKEKRETATLKCYPIPRHDTVYWYQQGPGQDPQFLISFYEKMQSDKGSIPDRFSAQQFSDYHSELNMSSLELGDSALYFCASSLGWRGTNEKLFFGSGTQLSVL.

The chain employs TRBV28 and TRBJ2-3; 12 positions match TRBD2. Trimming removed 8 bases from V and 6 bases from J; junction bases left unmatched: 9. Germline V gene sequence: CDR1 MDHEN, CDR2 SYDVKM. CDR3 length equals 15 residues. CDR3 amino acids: CASGPRLAGEDTQYF. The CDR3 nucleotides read TGTGCCAGCGGGCCCCGACTAGCGGGAGAGGATACGCAGTATTTT.

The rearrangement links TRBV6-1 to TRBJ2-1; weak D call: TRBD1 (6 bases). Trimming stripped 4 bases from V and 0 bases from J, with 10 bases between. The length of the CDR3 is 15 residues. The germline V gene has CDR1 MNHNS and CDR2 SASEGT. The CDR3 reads CASSVFRGSYNEQFF. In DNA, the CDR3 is TGTGCCAGCAGTGTATTCAGGGGCTCCTACAATGAGCAGTTCTTC.

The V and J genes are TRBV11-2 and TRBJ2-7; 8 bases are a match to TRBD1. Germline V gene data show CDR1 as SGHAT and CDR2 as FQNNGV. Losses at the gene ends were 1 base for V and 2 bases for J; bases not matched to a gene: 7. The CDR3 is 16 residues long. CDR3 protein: CASSLGRGQEAYEQYF. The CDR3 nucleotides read TGTGCCAGCAGCTTAGGCAGGGGACAGGAGGCCTACGAGCAGTACTTC. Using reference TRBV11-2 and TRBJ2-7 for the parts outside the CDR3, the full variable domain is EAGVAQSPRYKIIEKRQSVAFWCNPISGHATLYWYQQILGQGPKLLIQFQNNGVVDDSQLPKDRFSAERLKGVDSTLKIQPAKLEDSAVYLCASSLGRGQEAYEQYFGPGTRLTVT.